This paragraph covers one T cell receptor beta chain sequence. This clonotype occurred a few times. The target of this receptor is not known. Base qualities were left out, and no much larger clone turns up one base away. Libraries were built with multiplex PCR. The data were produced on an Illumina HiSeq 4000. TCR beta libraries were built with iRepertoire HTBI primers and Arm-PCR amplification of CDR3 regions. PCR products were gel purified before sequencing. Per the source publication's procedure: Across samples, 60 to 70 TRBV and roughly 13 TRBJ segments were identified and used for gene usage analysis of CDR3 amino acid clonotypes. COPE and FqMerger were used to merge filtered high-quality paired reads into contigs. BLAST was used to align contigs to the IMGT TRBV, TRBD and TRBJ reference genes, and CDR3 was defined following IMGT. Any clonotype with a frequency above 0.1% was counted as a highly expanded clone. Repertoire diversity was measured by Shannon entropy, and V-J evenness by the Gini coefficient. Public clonotypes were defined as clonotypes shared by more than one individual. TCRdb reanalyzed the raw reads on its own, using fastp at Q25 for trimming and MiXCR for clone calling, and kept in-frame beta chains. When rows share a CDR3 protein, they turn into one entry using the most common DNA and genes. TCRdb, not the authors, supplied the V and J calls. This sample lists 550,000 to 700,000 distinct CDR3 sequences; around 16% were detected once. Around 12% of the sample rests with the top ten.

Spanning cysteine to phenylalanine, the CDR3 consists of 16 amino acids. The sequence is cut down to CDR3 DNA, 48 bases in frame from base 1. V is cut back by 4 bases and J by 4 bases, with 11 bases in the junction unmatched. Taken from the germline V gene, the CDR1 and CDR2 loops are MGHRA and YSYEKL. This entry belongs to a study of regulatory T cells in long-lasting Graves disease (dated by TCRdb to the early 2020s). Notes on the research overall: In the newly diagnosed Graves' disease group, patients had been taking antithyroid drugs for less than 3 months. Patients with persistent Graves' disease were compared with patients with newly diagnosed Graves' disease using TCR sequencing and RNA sequencing of peripheral blood. The study was registered as a clinical trial and conducted in China. A total of around 35 samples underwent TCR sequencing: around 13 from persistent and 20 from newly diagnosed Graves' disease patients.

Overall study outcomes, separate from this receptor: Sequencing and analysis were limited to the TCR beta chain. The study examined only peripheral blood because the primary lesion, thyroid tissue, could not be accessed. TRBV28, TRBJ1-2 and TRBJ2-5 were preferentially used in persistent disease, while TRBV20-1 and TRBJ2-1 were favored in newly diagnosed disease. Patients with persistent disease shared more public clonotypes (approximately 2,500) than newly diagnosed patients did (about 970). The authors noted that the small sample size was a limitation that may lower accuracy. Compared with newly diagnosed patients, patients with persistent Graves' disease had lower TCR Shannon entropy and fewer highly expanded clones, which suggests clonal expansion.

The time point label on this specimen signifies: newly diagnosed GD, antithyroid drugs for less than 3 months. RNA was extracted from PBMCs in TRIzol for both TCR sequencing and RNA sequencing. The diagnosis of Graves' disease was made according to American Thyroid Association guidelines. Patients were recruited from an endocrinology department in Xi'an, China. Each patient gave roughly 8.4 milliliters of peripheral blood, collected in an EDTA anticoagulant tube. Ficoll Paque Plus density gradient separation was used to isolate PBMCs, and no further T cell sorting was done. An Agilent 2100 Bioanalyzer and agarose gel were used to check RNA quality, and a NanoDrop 2000 was used to measure RNA concentration. This sample also appeared in a second study, on T cells in Graves' hyperthyroidism and ophthalmopathy. The other study reports the following: Graves' hyperthyroidism was defined as stable when no progression to ophthalmopathy occurred over 18 months of follow-up. Hyperthyroidism patients were newly diagnosed, with disease duration under 2 months, and aged 18 to 65 years. Exclusion was applied to patients with uncontrolled infections, other autoimmune diseases, pregnancy or lactation. Diagnoses were based on clinical symptoms, serum thyroxine and TRAb, thyroid ultrasound and orbital computed tomography. The TCR CDR3 was subjected to a first round of RT-PCR using the HTBI primer set and the Qiagen OneStep RT-PCR kit. Most expanded thyroid clonotypes (frequency above 0.001) were also found in blood, which suggests that blood repertoires may mirror thyroid immune responses. In cross-validation, a model built on a 13 V-J signature told ophthalmopathy apart from stable hyperthyroidism with under 90% sensitivity and about 81% specificity, and in testing the same model reached 80%/75%. In validation, progression to ophthalmopathy was predicted by the model with roughly 69% sensitivity and just over 72% specificity, a median of 6.5 months before onset. TCR V-J signatures able to tell the groups apart were searched for in a discovery cohort of 95 to 100 patients, of whom 43 had Graves' ophthalmopathy and around 57 had stable Graves' hyperthyroidism. Prospective prediction of ophthalmopathy was tested in an independent validation cohort consisting of roughly 19 hyperthyroidism patients and more than 15 patients who later progressed to ophthalmopathy. For training and testing, the 100 or so patients in the discovery cohort were randomly divided in a 7:3 ratio. Thyroid tissue and blood T-cell repertoires from six Graves' hyperthyroidism patients were also compared in the study. Once sampling was done, hyperthyroidism patients were given methimazole at a starting dose of 30 mg daily, whereas ophthalmopathy patients were given high-dose intravenous methylprednisolone. Libraries were constructed in a second round of multiplex PCR, after which size selection and purification were performed. Libraries were sequenced paired-end with 100 bp reads on an Illumina HiSeq2000. SOAPnuke was used to process the raw data, removing reads that contained adapters or uncalled bases, had a mean Phred below 15, or lacked an exact match to the constant primer or identifier. High-quality paired reads were merged with COPE v1.2.5, and unique nucleotide sequences were defined as clonotypes. MiTCR v1.1 was used to align clonotypes to the IMGT TRBV, TRBD and TRBJ reference segments. Analysis was restricted to V-J combinations with a frequency above 0.0001, which covered 99% to 99.2% of repertoires. A TCS score was defined as the ratio between F50 (clonal expansion) and ExV (chaos), using BLOSUM62-based TCRdist between CDR3 peptides within each V-J. Welch's t-statistics and random forest reduced 500 to 650 V-J features to some 14, which were used in a naive Bayes classifier (R e1071). No statistical method was used to set the sample size in advance, and investigators knew the group allocation. According to the paper, TCR Vbeta CDR3 sequencing was carried out on some 140 peripheral blood samples, which came from approximately 41 ophthalmopathy, under 85 hyperthyroidism and about 17 progressor patients.

The material sequenced was peripheral blood mononuclear cells (PBMCs), taken at new diagnosis, from a patient treated with antithyroid drugs. This receptor chain uses TRBV4-1 and TRBJ1-2, with TRBD1 identical over 8 junction bases. The origin of this receptor is a man aged 18 to 29 with Graves disease. Donor details come from another sample of the same person, matched by shared clones. The CDR3 is CASSPELSDRVYGYTF. The DNA sequence is TGCGCCAGCAGCCCTGAACTCTCGGACAGGGTCTATGGCTACACCTTC.